Below are 16 T cell receptor beta chains sequenced from a single sample in a study of CD8 T cells in ankylosing spondylitis. TCRdb used MiXCR to reprocess the 5' RACE reads, holding one entry per CDR3 protein. The sample records 220,000 or so distinct CDR3 sequences, about 11% being singletons. Sequencing used blood, either unsorted or a sorted T cell fraction (not recorded which). The receptors derive from a male donor with ankylosing spondylitis or in good health (not recorded which).

Many counts were recorded for this clonotype. The chain is built from TRBV5-1 and TRBJ2-1; D gene unclear. Germline lookup yields CDR1 SGHRS and CDR2 YFSETQ. The CDR3 has 13 amino acids. V dropped 7 bases and J dropped 7 bases, with 15 bases sitting between them. The CDR3 coding sequence is TGCGCCAGCTCTCCAGGCGACGTTAATGAGCAGTTCTTC. This encodes CASSPGDVNEQFF.

This clonotype was seen more than once but under ten times. The rearrangement uses TRBV12-3 or TRBV12-4 and TRBJ2-7; 9 bases map to TRBD1. The length of the CDR3 is 15 residues. Germline trimming cut 6 bases from V and 5 bases from J; bases unmatched to any gene: 11. The CDR3, as DNA: TGTGCCAGCAGGTCTCCCGGGACAGGGAGCCACGAGCAGTACTTC. As protein: CASRSPGTGSHEQYF.

In its sample, this clonotype was seen a few times. CDR3 protein: CASSSPPGLASTDTQYF. The CDR3 DNA sequence: TGTGCCAGCAGCTCCCCCCCGGGACTAGCTAGCACAGATACGCAGTATTTT. The chain links TRBV3-1 to TRBJ2-3; 9 bases agree with TRBD2. The ends lost 5 bases at V and 0 bases at J; junction bases unmatched: 9. Per germline, CDR1 LGHDT and CDR2 YNNKEL (reference sequence). The CDR3 runs to 17 residues.

This chain connects TRBV7-2 to TRBJ2-5, with D perhaps TRBD1 (5 bases). The CDR3 sequence is 15 residues long. Germline V CDR1 and CDR2: SGHTA, FQGNSA. Trimming cost V 1 base and J 2 bases, with 11 bases left between them. This chain's CDR3 is CASSLDLTGQETQYF. The CDR3 coding sequence is TGTGCCAGCAGCTTAGATTTAACAGGACAAGAGACCCAGTACTTC.

This clonotype came up many times. The rearrangement uses TRBV10-3 and TRBJ2-7, with TRBD1 matching over 9 bases. Germline V gives CDR1 ENHRY, CDR2 SYGVKD. Losses at the gene ends were 0 bases for V and 4 bases for J; bases not matched to a gene: 1. The CDR3 contains 14 residues. CDR3 sequence (DNA): TGTGCCATCAGTGAGTCGACAGGGGGATACGAGCAGTACTTC. This sequence encodes CAISESTGGYEQYF.

There are many counts of this clonotype. The rearrangement links TRBV6-5 to TRBJ2-3; 9 nucleotides match TRBD2. The CDR3 runs to 18 residues. V was clipped by 0 bases and J by 0 bases; unmatched bases: 7. Germline V gene lookup returns CDR1 MNHEY and CDR2 SVGAGI. This chain's CDR3 is CASSYSTSAGGSTDTQYF. CDR3 nucleotides: TGTGCCAGCAGTTACTCGACGTCCGCGGGGGGGAGCACAGATACGCAGTATTTT.

In this sample, this clonotype turned up many times. The rearrangement links TRBV9 to TRBJ1-1; D is uncertain. CDR3 length: 14 amino acids. V gave up 0 bases and J gave up 1 base, with 7 bases separating them. Germline V lookup: CDR1 SGDLS, CDR2 YYNGEE. The CDR3 DNA sequence: TGTGCCAGCAGCGTAGGGCACCGGAACACTGAAGCTTTCTTT. Its translation: CASSVGHRNTEAFF.

As concerns this clonotype: With a much larger clone just one base away, this may be a read error. This chain connects TRBV2 to TRBJ1-2, with a tentative D call TRBD1 (5 bases). CDR3 length: 14 amino acids. Germline V CDR1 and CDR2: SNHLY, FYNNEI. CDR3 DNA: TGTGCCATCAGTGAAGGACGGGACCGCGCTGGCTACACCTTC. The encoded protein is CAISEGRDRAGYTF. The complete variable domain, with remaining parts taken from reference TRBV2 and TRBJ1-2, reads EPEVTQTPSHQVTQMGQEVILRCVPISNHLYFYWYRQILGQKVEFLVSFYNNEISEKSEIFDDQFSVERPDGSNFTLKIRSTKLEDSAMYFCAISEGRDRAGYTFGSGTRLTVV.

Ten or more counts support this clonotype. The chain uses TRBV5-1 and TRBJ2-7; weak D call: TRBD1 (6 bases). The CDR3 consists of 13 residues. V was clipped by 0 bases and J by 3 bases, with 7 bases between them. Germline V gene sequence: CDR1 SGHRS, CDR2 YFSETQ. CDR3 nucleotides: TGCGCCAGCAGCTTGGAGGGGGACTACGAGCAGTACTTC. Translated, it gives CASSLEGDYEQYF.

The CDR3 sequence is CSASITAYGYTF. The CDR3 region has the DNA TGCAGTGCTAGTATAACGGCCTATGGCTACACCTTC. This chain connects TRBV20-1 to TRBJ1-2; D remains ambiguous. This CDR3 has 12 residues. Germline V lookup: CDR1 DFQATT, CDR2 SNEGSKA (reference sequence). Trimming took 3 bases from V and 4 from J, leaving 9 bases between them.

This clonotype has just a few counts. V gene TRBV7-2 combines with J gene TRBJ2-3, with 7 bases lining up with TRBD2. The CDR3 loop spans 17 amino acids. Unmatched junction bases numbered 13, after V lost 3 bases and J lost 4 bases. Germline V CDR1 and CDR2: SGHTA, FQGNSA. The CDR3 loop reads CASSFGVNGGTADTQYF. Here the CDR3 DNA reads TGTGCCAGCAGCTTCGGGGTTAACGGGGGGACCGCAGATACGCAGTATTTT.

This clonotype occurred many times. The chain uses TRBV3-1 and TRBJ2-1; D gene uncertain. The germline CDR1 and CDR2 sequences are LGHDT and YNNKEL (reference sequence). CDR3 length equals 17 residues. Between the trimmed V and J ends, which lost 2 bases and 3 bases, there was a span of 17 bases. This CDR3 is CASSQLARNGIYNEQFF. The CDR3 DNA reads TGTGCCAGCAGCCAACTCGCAAGGAATGGGATCTACAATGAGCAGTTCTTC.

This clonotype was counted at least ten times. V is TRBV5-6 and J is TRBJ2-7, with 9 nucleotides matching TRBD2. Per the germline V gene, CDR1 is SGHDT and CDR2 is YYEEEE. This CDR3 has 14 amino acids. V trimming: 1 base; J trimming: 5 bases; junction bases outside the gene matches: 4. As DNA, the CDR3 is TGTGCCAGCAGCTTGCAACTAGCGGGCCACGAGCAGTACTTC. This codes for CASSLQLAGHEQYF.

A few counts support this clonotype. This chain connects TRBV28 to TRBJ1-3; no definite D call. Trimming left V 6 bases short and J 0 bases short, with 15 bases between. There are 16 residues in the CDR3. Germline values: CDR1 MDHEN, CDR2 SYDVKM. CDR3 in amino acids: CASSTPVGSSGNTIYF. CDR3 sequence (DNA): TGTGCCAGCAGCACCCCTGTGGGAAGCTCTGGAAACACCATATATTTT.

The chain links TRBV4-2 to TRBJ2-3, with 8 bases lining up with TRBD2. The V segment lost 2 bases and the J segment 6 bases; nucleotides outside the gene matches: 7. The CDR3 runs to 15 residues. Per germline, CDR1 LGHNA and CDR2 YNFKEQ. The CDR3 loop is CASSQTFSSGDTQYF. Written as DNA, the CDR3 is TGTGCCAGCAGCCAAACCTTCTCTAGCGGGGATACGCAGTATTTT.

Concerning this clonotype: This CDR3 is missing its conserved last phenylalanine or tryptophan, likely due to a read error. The chain has TRBV15 and TRBJ1-5; weak D call: TRBD1 (5 bases). Trimming left V 8 bases short and J 4 bases short, with 12 bases between. Germline CDR1 is LNHNV and CDR2 is YYDKDF (reference sequence). The CDR3 has 13 amino acids. The CDR3 DNA is TGTGCCACCTCGAGGGACCTTAATCAGCCCCAGCATTCT. This translates into CATSRDLNQPQHS.